This TCR beta chain was documented in a study of cytomegalovirus exposure and HLA in healthy donors. The PCR ran on 60 Vbeta and 13 Jbeta primers. Repertoires were generated with immunoSEQ multiplex PCR, while TCRdb's copy carries only in-frame clones and drops some. The table shows more than 150,000 clones, with approximately 85% occurring only once. CDR3 size: 15 residues. Germline-derived CDR1 and CDR2 are SGDLS and YYNGEE. Trimming at V came to 2 bases and at J to 0 bases, leaving 3 bases not matched to a gene. Sequenced input: PBMCs. The gene calls are TRBV9 and TRBJ1-1, with TRBD1 matching 8 bases. The source is a woman aged 18-29 years in good health and CMV-seronegative. DNA of the CDR3: TGTGCCAGCAGCGTTGCAGGGGGCCTGAACACTGAAGCTTTCTTT. It is translated as CASSVAGGLNTEAFF.